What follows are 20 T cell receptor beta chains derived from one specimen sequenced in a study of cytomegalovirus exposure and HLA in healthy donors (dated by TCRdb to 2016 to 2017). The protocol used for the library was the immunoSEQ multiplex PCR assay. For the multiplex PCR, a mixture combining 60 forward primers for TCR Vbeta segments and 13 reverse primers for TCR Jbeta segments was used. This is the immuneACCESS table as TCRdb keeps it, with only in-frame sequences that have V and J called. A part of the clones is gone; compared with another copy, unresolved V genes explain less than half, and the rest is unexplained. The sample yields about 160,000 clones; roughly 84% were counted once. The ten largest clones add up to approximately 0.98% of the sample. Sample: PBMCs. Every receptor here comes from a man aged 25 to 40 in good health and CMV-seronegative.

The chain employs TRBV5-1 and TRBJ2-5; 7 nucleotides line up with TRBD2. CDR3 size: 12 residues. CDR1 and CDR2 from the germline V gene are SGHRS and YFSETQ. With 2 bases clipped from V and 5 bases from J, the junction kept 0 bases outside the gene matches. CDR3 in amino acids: CASSLAGETQYF. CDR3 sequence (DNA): TGCGCCAGCAGCTTAGCGGGGGAGACCCAGTACTTC. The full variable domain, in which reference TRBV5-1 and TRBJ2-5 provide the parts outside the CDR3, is KAGVTQTPRYLIKTRGQQVTLSCSPISGHRSVSWYQQTPGQGLQFLFEYFSETQRNKGNFPGRFSGRQFSNSRSEMNVSTLELGDSALYLCASSLAGETQYFGPGTRLLVL.

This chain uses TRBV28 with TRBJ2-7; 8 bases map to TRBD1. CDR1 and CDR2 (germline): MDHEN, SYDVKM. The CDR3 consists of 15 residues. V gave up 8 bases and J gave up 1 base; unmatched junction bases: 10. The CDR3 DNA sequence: TGTGCCAGCGTATCAGGGGGCCACAGATCCTACGAGCAGTACTTC. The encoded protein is CASVSGGHRSYEQYF.

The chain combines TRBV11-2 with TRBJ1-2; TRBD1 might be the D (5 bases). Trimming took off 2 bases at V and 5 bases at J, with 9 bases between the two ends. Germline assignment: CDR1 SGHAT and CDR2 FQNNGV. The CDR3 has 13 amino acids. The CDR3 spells CASSLQGWYGYTF. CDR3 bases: TGTGCCAGCAGCTTACAGGGTTGGTATGGCTACACCTTC.

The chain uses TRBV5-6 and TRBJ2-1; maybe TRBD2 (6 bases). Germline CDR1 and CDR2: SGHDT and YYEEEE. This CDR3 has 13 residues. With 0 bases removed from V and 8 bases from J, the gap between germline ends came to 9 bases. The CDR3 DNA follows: TGTGCCAGCAGCTTGGTGGGAGGATATGAGCAGTTCTTC. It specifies CASSLVGGYEQFF.

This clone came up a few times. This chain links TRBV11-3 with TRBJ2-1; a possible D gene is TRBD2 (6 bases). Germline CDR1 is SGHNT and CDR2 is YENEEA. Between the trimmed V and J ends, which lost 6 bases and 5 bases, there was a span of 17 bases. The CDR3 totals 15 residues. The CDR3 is CASRIIGRGDNEQFF. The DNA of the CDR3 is TGTGCCAGCAGAATTATCGGGAGAGGGGACAATGAGCAGTTCTTC.

The CDR3 is CASSSSLLSYEQYF. The CDR3 region has the DNA TGTGCCAGCAGCTCCTCGTTGTTGTCCTACGAGCAGTACTTC. The genes are TRBV5-4 and TRBJ2-5, with unresolved D. The DNA end is a closer match to TRBJ2-7, so the J assignment may be wrong. The CDR3 covers 14 residues. Germline V lookup: CDR1 SGHNT, CDR2 YYREEE (reference sequence).

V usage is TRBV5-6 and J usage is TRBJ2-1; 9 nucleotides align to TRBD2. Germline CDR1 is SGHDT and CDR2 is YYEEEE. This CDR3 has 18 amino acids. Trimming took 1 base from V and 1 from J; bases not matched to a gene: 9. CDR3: CASSLYGAGGLSYNEQFF. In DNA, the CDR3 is TGTGCCAGCAGCTTGTATGGTGCGGGGGGGCTTTCCTACAATGAGCAGTTCTTC.

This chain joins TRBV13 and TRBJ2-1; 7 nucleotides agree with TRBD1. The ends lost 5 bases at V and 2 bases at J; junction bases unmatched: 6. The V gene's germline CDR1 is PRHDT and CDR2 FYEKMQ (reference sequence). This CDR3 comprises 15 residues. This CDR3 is CASSHRDRAYNEQFF. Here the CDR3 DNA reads TGTGCCAGCAGCCACCGAGACAGGGCCTACAATGAGCAGTTCTTC.

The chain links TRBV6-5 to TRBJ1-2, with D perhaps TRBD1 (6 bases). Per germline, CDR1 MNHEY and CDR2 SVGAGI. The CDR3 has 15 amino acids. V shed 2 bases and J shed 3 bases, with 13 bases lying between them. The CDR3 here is CASSYGGGRDYGYTF. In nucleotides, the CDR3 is TGTGCCAGCAGTTACGGCGGGGGGCGGGACTATGGCTACACCTTC.

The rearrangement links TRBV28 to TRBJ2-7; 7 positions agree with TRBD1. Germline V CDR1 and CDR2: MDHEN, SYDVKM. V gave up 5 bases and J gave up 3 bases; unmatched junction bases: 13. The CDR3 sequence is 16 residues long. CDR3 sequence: CASSHLAPGQSYEQYF. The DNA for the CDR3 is TGTGCCAGCAGTCACCTGGCCCCGGGACAGAGCTACGAGCAGTACTTC.

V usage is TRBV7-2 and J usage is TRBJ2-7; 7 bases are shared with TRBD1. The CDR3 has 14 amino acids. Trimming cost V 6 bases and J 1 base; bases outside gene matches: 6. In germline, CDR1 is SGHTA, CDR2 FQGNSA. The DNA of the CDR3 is TGTGCCAGCAGTTCCCAGACAGGGTCCTACGAGCAGTACTTC. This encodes CASSSQTGSYEQYF.

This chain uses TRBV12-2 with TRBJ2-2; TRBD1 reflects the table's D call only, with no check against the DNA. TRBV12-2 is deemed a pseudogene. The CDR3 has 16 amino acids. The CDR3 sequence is CASRFQGHANTGELFF. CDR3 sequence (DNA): TGTGCAAGTCGCTTCCAGGGTCACGCGAACACCGGGGAGCTGTTTTTT.

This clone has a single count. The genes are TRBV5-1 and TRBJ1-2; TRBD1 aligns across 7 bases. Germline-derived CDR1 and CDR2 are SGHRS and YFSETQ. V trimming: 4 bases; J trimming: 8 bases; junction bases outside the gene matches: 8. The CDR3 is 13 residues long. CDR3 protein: CASSPGQVWGYTF. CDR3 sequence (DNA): TGCGCCAGCAGCCCCGGACAGGTCTGGGGCTACACCTTC.

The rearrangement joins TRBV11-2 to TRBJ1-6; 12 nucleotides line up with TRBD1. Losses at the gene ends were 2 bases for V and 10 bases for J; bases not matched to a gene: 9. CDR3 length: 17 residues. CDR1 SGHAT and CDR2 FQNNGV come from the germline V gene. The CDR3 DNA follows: TGTGCCAGCAGCTTATCGGGGGCGGGACAGGGGGCCTCACCCCTCCACTTT. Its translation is CASSLSGAGQGASPLHF.

CDR3 region: CASSKWCGRQNEETQYF. DNA for the CDR3: TGTGCCAGCAGCAAATGGTGCGGGAGGCAGAACGAAGAGACCCAGTACTTC. The rearrangement links TRBV21-1 to TRBJ2-5; TRBD2 is the table's D call, not checked against the DNA. TRBV21-1 is labeled a pseudogene. This CDR3 has 17 amino acids.

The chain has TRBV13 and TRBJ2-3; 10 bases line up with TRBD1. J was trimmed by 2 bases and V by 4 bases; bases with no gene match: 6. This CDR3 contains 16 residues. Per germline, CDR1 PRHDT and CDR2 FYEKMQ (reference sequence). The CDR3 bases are TGTGCCAGCAGCTCCACCGGGACAGGGGACACAGATACGCAGTATTTT. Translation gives CASSSTGTGDTDTQYF.

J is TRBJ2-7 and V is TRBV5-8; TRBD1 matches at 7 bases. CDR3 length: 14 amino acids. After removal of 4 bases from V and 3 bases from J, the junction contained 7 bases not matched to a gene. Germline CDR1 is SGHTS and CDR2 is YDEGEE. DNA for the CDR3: TGTGCCAGCAGCAAGCTGACAGGGAACTACGAGCAGTACTTC. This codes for CASSKLTGNYEQYF.

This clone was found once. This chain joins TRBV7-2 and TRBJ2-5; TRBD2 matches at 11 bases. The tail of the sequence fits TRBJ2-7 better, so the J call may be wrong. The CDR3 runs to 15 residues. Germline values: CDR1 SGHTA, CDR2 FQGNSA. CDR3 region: CASSLASGRVGEQYF. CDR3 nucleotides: TGTGCCAGCAGCTTAGCTAGCGGGAGGGTAGGCGAGCAGTACTTC.

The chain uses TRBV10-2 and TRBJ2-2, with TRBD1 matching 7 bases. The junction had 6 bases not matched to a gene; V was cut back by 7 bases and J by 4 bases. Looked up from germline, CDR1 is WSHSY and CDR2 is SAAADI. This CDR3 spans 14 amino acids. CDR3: CASMRQGITGELFF. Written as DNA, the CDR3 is TGCGCCAGCATGCGACAGGGTATCACCGGGGAGCTGTTTTTT.

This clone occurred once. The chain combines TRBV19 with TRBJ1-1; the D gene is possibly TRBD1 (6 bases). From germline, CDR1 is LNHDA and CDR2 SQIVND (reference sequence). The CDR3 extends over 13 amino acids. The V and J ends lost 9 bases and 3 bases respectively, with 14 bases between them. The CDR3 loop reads CASTGLQDTEAFF. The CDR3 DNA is TGTGCCAGCACAGGGTTACAGGACACTGAAGCTTTCTTT.